Shown below are 20 T cell receptor beta chains from a single sample sequenced in a study of type 1 and type 2 diabetes patients. PCR was run on genomic DNA. The TCR beta CDR3 region was amplified using 30 forward and 13 reverse primers. TCRdb fed the multiplex PCR reads into MiXCR, producing one record per CDR3 protein. Here the sample spans 270,000 or so distinct CDR3 sequences, over 45% being singletons. Sequenced material: peripheral blood mononuclear cells (PBMCs). Every receptor here comes from a man aged 18-30 years with type 2 diabetes.

This clonotype has just a few counts. The gene calls are TRBV19 and TRBJ1-2; possibly TRBD1 for D (5 bases). Trimming shortened V by 7 bases and J by 7 bases, and 16 bases separated the two germline ends. Germline CDR1 reads LNHDA; CDR2 reads SQIVND (reference sequence). The CDR3 extends over 13 amino acids. The CDR3 here is CASKGTGHGGYTF. DNA of the CDR3: TGTGCCAGTAAAGGCACAGGTCACGGTGGCTACACCTTC.

The CDR3 DNA is TGTGCCATCAGTGATACCGGACAGGGCGTATATGGCTACACCTTC. Protein sequence: CAISDTGQGVYGYTF. The rearrangement links TRBV10-3 to TRBJ1-2; TRBD1 matches at 8 bases. V was clipped by 3 bases and J by 5 bases; unmatched bases: 8. Per the germline V gene, CDR1 is ENHRY and CDR2 is SYGVKD. The CDR3 sequence is 15 residues long.

As concerns this clonotype: An end of the junction does not agree with germline; a read error may underlie this. V is TRBV6-5 and J is TRBJ2-3; D not certain. Per the germline V gene, CDR1 is MNHEY and CDR2 is SVGAGI. This CDR3 has 13 amino acids. CDR3 in amino acids: CASSEMSLDTQYF. Written as DNA, the CDR3 is TGCGCCAGCAGTGAAATGTCACTAGATACGCAGTATTTT.

V gene TRBV19 combines with J gene TRBJ2-2; tentatively, D is TRBD1 (6 bases). Germline V CDR1 and CDR2: LNHDA, SQIVND (reference sequence). Trimming pared 3 bases from V and 9 bases from J, leaving 11 bases between. This CDR3 is built from 13 residues. The CDR3: CASSIRGGRELFF. Written as DNA, the CDR3 is TGTGCCAGTAGTATCAGGGGTGGCAGGGAGCTGTTTTTT.

The V gene is TRBV7-3, the J gene TRBJ1-1; D is unresolved. Germline CDR1 reads SGHTA; CDR2 reads FQGTGA. Trimming took 6 bases from V and 1 from J, leaving 9 bases between them. This CDR3 has 13 amino acids. The CDR3 loop reads CASREQTNTEAFF. For the CDR3, the DNA is TGTGCCAGCAGGGAACAAACGAACACTGAAGCTTTCTTT.

The rearrangement uses TRBV4-3 and TRBJ2-6; TRBD1 might be the D (6 bases). Trimming removed 1 base from V and 0 bases from J, with 10 bases in between. Germline assignment: CDR1 LGHNA and CDR2 YSLEER. CDR3 size: 17 residues. The CDR3 loop is CASSQGWTASGANVLTF. In nucleotides, the CDR3 is TGCGCCAGCAGCCAAGGCTGGACAGCCTCTGGGGCCAACGTCCTGACTTTC.

The chain carries TRBV6-6 and TRBJ2-1; TRBD2 aligns across 10 bases. V shed 4 bases, J shed 12 bases, and the junction held 3 bases outside the gene matches. This CDR3 is built from 12 residues. Germline V gene sequence: CDR1 MNHNY, CDR2 SVGAGI (reference sequence). CDR3: CASSSSGGVQFF. CDR3 DNA sequence: TGTGCCAGCAGTTCCAGCGGGGGGGTGCAGTTCTTC.

The chain links TRBV28 to TRBJ1-6; the match to TRBD1 covers 8 bases. With 6 bases clipped from V and 11 bases from J, the junction kept 24 bases outside the gene matches. The length of the CDR3 is 19 residues. CDR1 and CDR2 (germline): MDHEN, SYDVKM. The CDR3 loop is CASSLPWGIGQGVVPPLHF. The CDR3 DNA sequence: TGTGCCAGCAGCCTCCCTTGGGGCATCGGACAGGGCGTAGTGCCACCCCTCCACTTT. Together with reference TRBV28 and TRBJ1-6, the CDR3 gives the full variable domain: DVKVTQSSRYLVKRTGEKVFLECVQDMDHENMFWYRQDPGLGLRLIYFSYDVKMKEKGDIPEGYSVSREKKERFSLILESASTNQTSMYLCASSLPWGIGQGVVPPLHFGNGTRLTVT.

Only one count was recorded for this clonotype. This chain connects TRBV12-3 or TRBV12-4 to TRBJ1-4; D not certain. V was shortened by 6 bases and J by 5 bases, with 10 bases between the two germline ends. CDR3 length: 13 residues. The CDR3 DNA is TGTGCCAGCAGCCGCGGACGGAATGAAAAACTGTTTTTT. Translating gives CASSRGRNEKLFF.

V usage is TRBV15 and J usage is TRBJ2-7; 7 bases line up with TRBD1. The germline gives CDR1 LNHNV, CDR2 YYDKDF (reference sequence). The CDR3 consists of 14 residues. The trim removed 0 bases at V and 5 bases at J, leaving 4 bases unmatched. CDR3: CATSRDGQGDEQYF. DNA for the CDR3: TGTGCCACCAGCAGAGATGGCCAGGGGGACGAGCAGTACTTC. Using reference TRBV15 and TRBJ2-7 for the parts outside the CDR3, the full variable domain is DAMVIQNPRYQVTQFGKPVTLSCSQTLNHNVMYWYQQKSSQAPKLLFHYYDKDFNNEADTPDNFQSRRPNTSFCFLDIRSPGLGDTAMYLCATSRDGQGDEQYFGPGTRLTVT.

The chain joins TRBV5-1 to TRBJ2-7; TRBD2 matches at 7 bases. Germline CDR1 and CDR2: SGHRS and YFSETQ. V trimming: 5 bases; J trimming: 3 bases; junction bases outside the gene matches: 8. The CDR3 sequence is 14 residues long. The CDR3 spells CASSESGLVYEQYF. For the CDR3, the DNA is TGCGCCAGCAGTGAGTCCGGACTAGTCTACGAGCAGTACTTC.

The V gene is TRBV6-5, the J gene TRBJ2-7; 9 bases fit TRBD1. Trimming cost V 6 bases and J 6 bases; bases outside gene matches: 9. This CDR3 has 14 amino acids. The germline V gene encodes CDR1 MNHEY and CDR2 SVGAGI. The CDR3 DNA reads as TGTGCCAGCAGGTCTCCGGGACAGGGCACCGAGCAGTACTTC. This translates into CASRSPGQGTEQYF.

The V gene is TRBV5-1, the J gene TRBJ1-2, with 11 bases fitting TRBD1. The V gene end was trimmed by 0 bases and the J gene end by 8 bases; junction bases not matched to a gene: 6. Germline V gene lookup returns CDR1 SGHRS and CDR2 YFSETQ. CDR3 length: 15 residues. CDR3 in amino acids: CASSLAGQGALGYTF. The DNA of the CDR3 is TGCGCCAGCAGCTTGGCCGGACAGGGGGCTCTCGGCTACACCTTC.

The genes are TRBV10-3 and TRBJ2-7; D ambiguous. The J call may be faulty, since TRBJ2-1 better matches the DNA end. CDR3 length: 11 residues. Germline V gene sequence: CDR1 ENHRY, CDR2 SYGVKD. In DNA form, the CDR3 reads TGTGCCATAGGCGTCTCCGATGAGCAGTTCTTC. Residues: CAIGVSDEQFF.

This clonotype appeared a few times. J is TRBJ2-5 and V is TRBV12-3 or TRBV12-4; tentative D call: TRBD1 (6 bases). V was shortened by 8 bases and J by 1 base, with 11 bases between the two germline ends. The CDR3 is 13 amino acids. For the CDR3, the DNA is TGTGCCAGCGTCGGACAGATCCAAGAGACCCAGTACTTC. This codes for CASVGQIQETQYF.

In this sample, this clonotype turned up once. The V call is TRBV19, the J call TRBJ1-2; a possible D gene is TRBD1 (5 bases). Germline V gives CDR1 LNHDA, CDR2 SQIVND (reference sequence). This CDR3 is 15 amino acids long. V dropped 5 bases and J dropped 4 bases, with 17 bases sitting between them. The CDR3 here is CASSDERGTTYGYTF. The CDR3 DNA follows: TGTGCCAGTAGTGACGAGAGGGGTACTACCTATGGCTACACCTTC. Filled out from reference TRBV19 and TRBJ1-2, the complete variable domain reads DGGITQSPKYLFRKEGQNVTLSCEQNLNHDAMYWYRQDPGQGLRLIYYSQIVNDFQKGDIAEGYSVSREKKESFPLTVTSAQKNPTAFYLCASSDERGTTYGYTFGSGTRLTVV.

This rearrangement joins TRBV4-3 to TRBJ2-3; D call uncertain. Trimming shortened V by 0 bases and J by 3 bases, and 7 bases separated the two germline ends. This CDR3 comprises 14 residues. Germline lookup yields CDR1 LGHNA and CDR2 YSLEER. The CDR3 loop is CASSQDEPTDTQYF. CDR3 DNA: TGCGCCAGCAGCCAAGATGAGCCAACAGATACGCAGTATTTT.

V is TRBV6-5 and J is TRBJ2-2; D perhaps matches TRBD1 (5 bases). V was trimmed by 6 bases and J by 6 bases, leaving 11 bases between them. The germline V gene encodes CDR1 MNHEY and CDR2 SVGAGI. The CDR3 is 13 residues long. CDR3 DNA: TGTGCCAGCAGCGCAGGGCCTGCCGGGGAGCTGTTTTTT. It is translated as CASSAGPAGELFF.

This clonotype was picked up a small number of times. The V gene is TRBV7-6, the J gene TRBJ1-1; D gene uncertain. Germline loops: CDR1 SGHVS, CDR2 FNYEAQ. Trimming left V 1 base short and J 6 bases short, with 12 bases between. The CDR3 is made up of 14 amino acids. The CDR3 DNA is TGTGCCAGCAGCTTAGGAGACAAGCGCGCTGAAGCTTTCTTT. Its translation: CASSLGDKRAEAFF.

The rearrangement uses TRBV5-1 and TRBJ1-1; no firm D call. Germline V gene lookup returns CDR1 SGHRS and CDR2 YFSETQ. Trimming stripped 0 bases from V and 3 bases from J, with 12 bases between. The CDR3 sequence is 15 residues long. For the CDR3, the DNA is TGCGCCAGCAGCTTGGCGCCCCGGGAGGACACTGAAGCTTTCTTT. This codes for CASSLAPREDTEAFF.